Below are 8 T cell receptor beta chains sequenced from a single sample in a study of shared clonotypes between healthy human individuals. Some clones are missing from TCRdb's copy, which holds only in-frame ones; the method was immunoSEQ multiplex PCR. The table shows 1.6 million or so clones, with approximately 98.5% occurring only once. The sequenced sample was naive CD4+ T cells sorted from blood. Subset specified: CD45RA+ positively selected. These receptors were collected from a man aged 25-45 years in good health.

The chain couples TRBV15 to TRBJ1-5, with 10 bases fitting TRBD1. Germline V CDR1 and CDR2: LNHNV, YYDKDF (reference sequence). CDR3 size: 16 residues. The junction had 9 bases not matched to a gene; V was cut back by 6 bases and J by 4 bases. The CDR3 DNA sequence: TGTGCCACCAGGGTCTGGGGGACAGGGGATAATCAGCCCCAGCATTTT. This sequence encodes CATRVWGTGDNQPQHF.

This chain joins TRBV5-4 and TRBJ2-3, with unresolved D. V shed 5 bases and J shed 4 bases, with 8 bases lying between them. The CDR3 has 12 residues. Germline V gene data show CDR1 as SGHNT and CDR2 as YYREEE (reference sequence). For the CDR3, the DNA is TGTGCCAGCAGAGCCCGGGCAGATACGCAGTATTTT. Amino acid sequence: CASRARADTQYF.

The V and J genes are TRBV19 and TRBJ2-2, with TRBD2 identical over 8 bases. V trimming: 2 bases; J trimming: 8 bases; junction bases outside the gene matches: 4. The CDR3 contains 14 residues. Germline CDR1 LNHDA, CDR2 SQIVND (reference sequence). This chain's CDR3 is CASSITSGLGELFF. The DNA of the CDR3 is TGTGCCAGTAGTATAACTAGCGGCTTGGGGGAGCTGTTTTTT.

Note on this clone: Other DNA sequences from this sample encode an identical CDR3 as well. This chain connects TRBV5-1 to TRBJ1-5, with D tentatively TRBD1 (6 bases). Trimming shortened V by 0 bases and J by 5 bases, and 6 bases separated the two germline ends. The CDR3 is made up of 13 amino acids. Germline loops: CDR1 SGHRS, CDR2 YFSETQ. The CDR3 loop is CASSLGTDQPQHF. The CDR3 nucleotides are TGCGCCAGCAGCTTGGGGACAGATCAGCCCCAGCATTTT.

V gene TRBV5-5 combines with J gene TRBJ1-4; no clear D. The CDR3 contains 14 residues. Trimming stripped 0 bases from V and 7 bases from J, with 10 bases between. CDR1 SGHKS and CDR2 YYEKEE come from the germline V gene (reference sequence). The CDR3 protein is CASSLVHVVEKLFF. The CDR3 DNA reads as TGTGCCAGCAGCTTGGTGCATGTGGTTGAAAAACTGTTTTTT.

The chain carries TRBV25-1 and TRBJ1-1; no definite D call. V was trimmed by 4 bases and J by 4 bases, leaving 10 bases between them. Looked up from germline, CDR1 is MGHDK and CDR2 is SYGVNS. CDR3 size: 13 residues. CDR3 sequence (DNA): TGTGCCAGCAGTGGGGGTCCTCGCACTGAAGCTTTCTTT. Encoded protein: CASSGGPRTEAFF.

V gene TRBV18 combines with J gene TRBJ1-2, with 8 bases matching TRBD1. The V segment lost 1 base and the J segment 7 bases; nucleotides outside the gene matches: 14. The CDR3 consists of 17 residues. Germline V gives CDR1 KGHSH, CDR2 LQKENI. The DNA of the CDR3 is TGTGCCAGCTCACCACTGGGACAGGAATTCAGCGCGGGTGGCTACACCTTC. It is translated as CASSPLGQEFSAGGYTF. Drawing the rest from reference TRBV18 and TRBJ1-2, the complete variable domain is NAGVMQNPRHLVRRRGQEARLRCSPMKGHSHVYWYRQLPEEGLKFMVYLQKENIIDESGMPKERFSAEFPKEGPSILRIQQVVRGDSAAYFCASSPLGQEFSAGGYTFGSGTRLTVV.

The CDR3 loop is CASSTGQGYEQFF. The CDR3 nucleotides read TGTGCCAGCAGTACTGGACAGGGGTATGAGCAGTTCTTC. The rearrangement uses TRBV5-3 and TRBJ2-1; 9 bases map to TRBD1. TRBV5-3 is an open reading frame, and its role is uncertain. The trim removed 8 bases at V and 8 bases at J, leaving 8 bases unmatched. This CDR3 spans 13 amino acids.